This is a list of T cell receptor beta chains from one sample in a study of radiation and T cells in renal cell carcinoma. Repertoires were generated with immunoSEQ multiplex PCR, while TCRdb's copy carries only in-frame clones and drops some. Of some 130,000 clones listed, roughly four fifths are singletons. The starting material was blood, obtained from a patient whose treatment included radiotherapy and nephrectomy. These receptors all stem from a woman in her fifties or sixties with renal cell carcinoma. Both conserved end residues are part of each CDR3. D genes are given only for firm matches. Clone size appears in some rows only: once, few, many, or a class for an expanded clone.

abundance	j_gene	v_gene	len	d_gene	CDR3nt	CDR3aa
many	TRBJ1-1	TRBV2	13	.	TGTGCCAGCAGGGCCTTGGGGAACACTGAAGCTTTCTTT	CASRALGNTEAFF
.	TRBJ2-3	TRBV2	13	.	TGTGCCAGCAGTGACTCGGCGGTGGATACGCAGTATTTT	CASSDSAVDTQYF
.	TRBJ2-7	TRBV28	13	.	TGTGCCAGCAGTTTAACACTACTCTACGAGCAGTACTTC	CASSLTLLYEQYF
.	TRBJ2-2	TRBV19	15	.	TGTGCCAGTAGTGGGGGGCCGGTTAACACCGGGGAGCTGTTTTTT	CASSGGPVNTGELFF
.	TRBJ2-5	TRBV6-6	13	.	TGTGCCAGCAGTAAAGGGCCGGGGGAGACCCAGTACTTC	CASSKGPGETQYF
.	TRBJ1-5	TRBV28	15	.	TGTGCCAGCAGGTGGGGGGGATTGAGCAATCAGCCCCAGCATTTT	CASRWGGLSNQPQHF
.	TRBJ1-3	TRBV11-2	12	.	TGTGCCAGCAGCCCCGCAGCGGGGACCATATATTTT	CASSPAAGTIYF
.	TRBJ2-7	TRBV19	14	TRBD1	TGTGCCAGTAGTATTGGGACAGCCCCATACGAGCAGTACTTC	CASSIGTAPYEQYF
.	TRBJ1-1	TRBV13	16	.	TGTGCCAGCAGCTTAGGGAGGGGGAACATGAACACTGAAGCTTTCTTT	CASSLGRGNMNTEAFF
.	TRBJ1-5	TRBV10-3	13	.	TGTGCCATCAGCGGGGCTAGCAATCAGCCCCAGCATTTT	CAISGASNQPQHF
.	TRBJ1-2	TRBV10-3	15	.	TGTGCCATCAGTGCCCAGGGGTATCCTAACTATGGCTACACCTTC	CAISAQGYPNYGYTF
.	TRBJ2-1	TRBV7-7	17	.	TGTGCTAGCAGCTTATTAAGTGGTCGGCGGTCCTACAATGAGCAGTTCTTC	CASSLLSGRRSYNEQFF
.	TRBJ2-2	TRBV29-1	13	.	TGCAGCGTTTCGTTAACAGGGACCGGGGAGCTGTTTTTT	CSVSLTGTGELFF
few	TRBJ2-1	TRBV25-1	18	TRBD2	TGTGCCAGCAGTGAGGTCTCGGACGGGACTAGTCTGTACAATGAGCAGTTCTTC	CASSEVSDGTSLYNEQFF
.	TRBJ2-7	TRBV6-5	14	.	TGTGCCAGCAGTTCCGGACAGCCCGGGATCGAGCAGTACTTC	CASSSGQPGIEQYF
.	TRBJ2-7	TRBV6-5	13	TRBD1	TGTGCCAGCAGCCCGGGACAGTTCTACGAGCAGTACTTC	CASSPGQFYEQYF
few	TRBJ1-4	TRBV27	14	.	TGTGCCAGCACCCTTTATGGGGGGAATGAAAAACTGTTTTTT	CASTLYGGNEKLFF
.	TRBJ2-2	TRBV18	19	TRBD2	TGTGCCAGCTCACCCCGGCCGGGACTAGCGGGAGTTAACACCGGGGAGCTGTTTTTT	CASSPRPGLAGVNTGELFF
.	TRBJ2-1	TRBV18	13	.	TGTGCCAGCTCACCACGGCAGGTGCATGAGCAGTTCTTC	CASSPRQVHEQFF
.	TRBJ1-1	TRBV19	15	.	TGTGCCAGTAGTATGGTTGGGGGACCGAACACTGAAGCTTTCTTT	CASSMVGGPNTEAFF
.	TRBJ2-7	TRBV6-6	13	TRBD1	TGTGCCAGCAAGGTCGCAGGGGGCTACGAGCAGTACTTC	CASKVAGGYEQYF
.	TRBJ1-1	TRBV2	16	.	TGTGCCAGAAATTCCTATTACACTACAGGGAACACTGAAGCTTTCTTT	CARNSYYTTGNTEAFF
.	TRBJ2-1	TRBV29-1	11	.	TGCAGCGTTGAAGTCGAGGGCCAAGGTCTCTTC	CSVEVEGQGLF
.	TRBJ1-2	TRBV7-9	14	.	TGTGCCAGCAGCTTAGTTCCAGGGCCAAGCGGCTACACCTTC	CASSLVPGPSGYTF
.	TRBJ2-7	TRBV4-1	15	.	TGCGCCAGCAGTTACCGGGACTCAATTTTGTACGAGCAGTACTTC	CASSYRDSILYEQYF
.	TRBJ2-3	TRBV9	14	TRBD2	TGTGCCAGCAGCGGTAGCGGGGGGGCAGATACGCAGTATTTT	CASSGSGGADTQYF
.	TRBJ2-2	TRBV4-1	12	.	TGCGCCAGCAGCCCCGCCACCGGGGAGCTGTTTTTT	CASSPATGELFF
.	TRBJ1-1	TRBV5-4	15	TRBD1	TGTGCCAGCAGCGCCTTCGGACAGGACGGGGTTGAAGCTTTCTTT	CASSAFGQDGVEAFF
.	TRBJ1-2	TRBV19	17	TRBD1	TGTGCCAGTAGCACCGAGAGTACCGGACAGGGAGGGAGTGGCTACACCTTC	CASSTESTGQGGSGYTF